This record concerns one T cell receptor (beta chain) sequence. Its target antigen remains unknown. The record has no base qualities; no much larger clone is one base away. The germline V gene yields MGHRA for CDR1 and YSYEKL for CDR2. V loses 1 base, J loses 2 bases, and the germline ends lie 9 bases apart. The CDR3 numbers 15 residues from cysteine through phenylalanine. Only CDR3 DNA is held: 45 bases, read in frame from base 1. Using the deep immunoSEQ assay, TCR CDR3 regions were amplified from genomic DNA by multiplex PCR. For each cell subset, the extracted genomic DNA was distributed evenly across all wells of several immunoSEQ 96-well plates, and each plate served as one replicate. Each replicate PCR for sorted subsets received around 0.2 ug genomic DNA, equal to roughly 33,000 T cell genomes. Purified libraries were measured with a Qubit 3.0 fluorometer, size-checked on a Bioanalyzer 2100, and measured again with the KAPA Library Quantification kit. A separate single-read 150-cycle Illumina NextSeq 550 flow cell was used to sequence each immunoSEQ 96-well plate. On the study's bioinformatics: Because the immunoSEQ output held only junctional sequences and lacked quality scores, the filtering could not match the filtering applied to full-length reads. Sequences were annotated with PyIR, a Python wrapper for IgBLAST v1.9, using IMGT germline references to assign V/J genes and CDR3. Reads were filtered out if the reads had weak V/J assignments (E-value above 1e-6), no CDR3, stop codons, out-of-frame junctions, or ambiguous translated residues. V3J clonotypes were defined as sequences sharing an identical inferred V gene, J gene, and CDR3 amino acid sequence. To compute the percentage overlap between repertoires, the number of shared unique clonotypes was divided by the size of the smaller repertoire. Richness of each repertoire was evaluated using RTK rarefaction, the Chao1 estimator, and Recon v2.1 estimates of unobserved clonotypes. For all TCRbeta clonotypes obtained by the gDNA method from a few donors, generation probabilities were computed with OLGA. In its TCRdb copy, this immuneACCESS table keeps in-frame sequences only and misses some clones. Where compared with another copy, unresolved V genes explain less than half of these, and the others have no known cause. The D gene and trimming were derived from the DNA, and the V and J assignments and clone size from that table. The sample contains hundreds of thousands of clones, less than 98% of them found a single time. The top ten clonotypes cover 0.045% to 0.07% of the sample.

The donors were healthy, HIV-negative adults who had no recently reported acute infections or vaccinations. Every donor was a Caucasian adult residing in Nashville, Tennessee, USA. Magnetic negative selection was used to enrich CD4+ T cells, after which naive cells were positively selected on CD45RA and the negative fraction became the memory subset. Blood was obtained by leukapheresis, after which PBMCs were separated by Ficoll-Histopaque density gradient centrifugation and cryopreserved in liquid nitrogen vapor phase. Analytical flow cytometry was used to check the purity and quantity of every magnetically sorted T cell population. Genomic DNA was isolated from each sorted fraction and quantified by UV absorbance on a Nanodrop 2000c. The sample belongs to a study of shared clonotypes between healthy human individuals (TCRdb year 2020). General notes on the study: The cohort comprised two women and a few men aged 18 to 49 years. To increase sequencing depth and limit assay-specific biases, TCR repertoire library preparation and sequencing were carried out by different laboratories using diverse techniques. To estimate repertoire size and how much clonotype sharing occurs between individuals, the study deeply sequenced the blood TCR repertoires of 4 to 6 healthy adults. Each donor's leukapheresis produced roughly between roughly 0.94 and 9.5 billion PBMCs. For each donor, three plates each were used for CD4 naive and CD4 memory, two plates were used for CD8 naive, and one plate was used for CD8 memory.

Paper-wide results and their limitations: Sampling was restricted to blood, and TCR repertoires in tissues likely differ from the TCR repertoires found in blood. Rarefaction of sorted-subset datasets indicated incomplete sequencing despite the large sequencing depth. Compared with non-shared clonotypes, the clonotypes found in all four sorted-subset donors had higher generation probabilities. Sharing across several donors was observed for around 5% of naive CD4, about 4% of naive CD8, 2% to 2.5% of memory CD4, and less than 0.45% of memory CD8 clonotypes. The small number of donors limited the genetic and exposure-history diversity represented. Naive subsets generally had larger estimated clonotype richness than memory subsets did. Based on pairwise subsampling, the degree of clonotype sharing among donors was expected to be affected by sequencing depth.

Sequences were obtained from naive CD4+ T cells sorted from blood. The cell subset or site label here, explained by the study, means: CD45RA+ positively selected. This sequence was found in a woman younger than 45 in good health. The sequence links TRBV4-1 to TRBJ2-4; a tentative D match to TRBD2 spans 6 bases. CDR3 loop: CASSQVRGTKNIQYF. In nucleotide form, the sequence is TGCGCCAGCAGCCAAGTGCGGGGTACCAAAAACATTCAGTACTTC.